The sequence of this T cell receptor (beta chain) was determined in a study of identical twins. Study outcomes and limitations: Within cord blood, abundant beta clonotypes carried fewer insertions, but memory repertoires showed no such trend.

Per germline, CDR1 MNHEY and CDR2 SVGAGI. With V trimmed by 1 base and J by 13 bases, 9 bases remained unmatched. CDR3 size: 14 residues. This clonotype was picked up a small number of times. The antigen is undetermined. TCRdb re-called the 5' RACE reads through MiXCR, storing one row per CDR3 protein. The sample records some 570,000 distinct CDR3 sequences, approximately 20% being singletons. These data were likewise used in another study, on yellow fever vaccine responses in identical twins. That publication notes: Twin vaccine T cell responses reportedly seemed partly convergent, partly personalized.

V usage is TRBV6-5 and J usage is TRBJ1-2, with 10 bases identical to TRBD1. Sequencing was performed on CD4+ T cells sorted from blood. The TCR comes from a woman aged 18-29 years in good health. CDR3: CASSYLLGTGDSTF. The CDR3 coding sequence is TGTGCCAGCAGTTACTTGTTAGGGACAGGGGATTCCACCTTC.